This T cell receptor (beta chain) was captured by sequencing in a study of control samples from healthy donors and cancer patients. Clones were read by immunoSEQ multiplex PCR, and TCRdb kept only the in-frame ones, dropping some. The data show 150,000 or so clones, around nine tenths seen once. Germline-derived CDR1 and CDR2 are MDHEN and SYDVKM. The CDR3 has 15 amino acids. V dropped 2 bases and J dropped 0 bases, with 8 bases sitting between them. The sequenced sample consisted of blood. The rearrangement uses TRBV28 and TRBJ1-5; D uncertain. The origin of this receptor is a man between 18 and 29 years old in good health. The CDR3 DNA sequence: TGTGCCAGCAGTTTACCTCTGAATAGCAATCAGCCCCAGCATTTT. This encodes CASSLPLNSNQPQHF. The whole variable domain, filled in from reference TRBV28 and TRBJ1-5, reads DVKVTQSSRYLVKRTGEKVFLECVQDMDHENMFWYRQDPGLGLRLIYFSYDVKMKEKGDIPEGYSVSREKKERFSLILESASTNQTSMYLCASSLPLNSNQPQHFGDGTRLSIL.